The 14 T cell receptor beta chains below all came from one sample that was sequenced in a study of Graves' ophthalmopathy and Graves' hyperthyroidism. The study amplified TCR beta CDR3 regions using RNA transcripts. The library came from an HTBI-primed first-round RT-PCR and a second-round multiplex PCR. TCRdb passed the multiplex PCR reads through MiXCR, listing each CDR3 protein once. The repertoire holds more than 1,000,000 distinct CDR3 sequences, 35% to 40% seen once, with around 10% in the top ten. Sequencing was performed on peripheral blood or thyroid tissue (not recorded which). These receptors were collected from an adult man with Graves' hyperthyroidism.

The gene calls are TRBV28 and TRBJ2-7, with D uncertain. The CDR3 has 12 amino acids. CDR1 and CDR2 (germline): MDHEN, SYDVKM. Trimming stripped 4 bases from V and 2 bases from J, with 6 bases between. CDR3 nucleotides: TGTGCCAGCAGTTGGGTTACCTACGAGCAGTACTTC. Translating gives CASSWVTYEQYF.

This clonotype has more than one count but fewer than ten. A single base separates this from a much larger clone, so it may be a read error. Here the CDR3 DNA reads TGTGCCAGCAGCTTAGTCAATGAAGCTTTCTTT. Protein sequence: CASSLVNEAFF. The chain employs TRBV7-9 and TRBJ1-1; no clear D. The CDR3 has 11 amino acids. Germline CDR1 reads SEHNR; CDR2 reads FQNEAQ (reference sequence). V lost 1 base to trimming and J lost 7 bases, with 4 bases between them.

At least ten counts were recorded for this clonotype. This chain uses TRBV7-9 with TRBJ1-6; TRBD1 might be the D (6 bases). Deletions cut 5 bases from V and 8 bases from J, with 13 bases between. This CDR3 has 14 amino acids. Germline CDR1 is SEHNR and CDR2 is FQNEAQ (reference sequence). The CDR3 nucleotides are TGTGCCAGCAGCCGAGGCGCAGGGGATTCACCCCTCCACTTT. Its protein product is CASSRGAGDSPLHF.

This clonotype was observed once. The gene calls are TRBV4-1 and TRBJ2-7; maybe TRBD2 (5 bases). The V end lost 4 bases, the J end lost 7 bases, and 14 bases lay between the germline ends. This CDR3 is 13 amino acids long. Germline CDR1 MGHRA, CDR2 YSYEKL. Written as DNA, the CDR3 is TGCGCCAGCAGCCTTCAGGAGGTGCGGGAGCAGTACTTC. This sequence encodes CASSLQEVREQYF.

This clonotype was seen a few times. The chain employs TRBV20-1 and TRBJ1-2; 8 bases map to TRBD1. V was clipped by 2 bases and J by 3 bases; unmatched bases: 11. The CDR3 covers 16 residues. The germline gives CDR1 DFQATT, CDR2 SNEGSKA (reference sequence). CDR3 sequence reads: CSARSFRDRIDYGYTF. CDR3 bases: TGCAGTGCTAGATCATTCCGGGACAGGATAGACTATGGCTACACCTTC.

In this sample, this clonotype turned up many times. CDR3 in DNA: TGTGCCAGCAGCCCTAGACTAGCGGGAGGTGGCGAGCAGTACTTC. It codes for CASSPRLAGGGEQYF. The chain joins TRBV7-2 to TRBJ2-7; 13 bases agree with TRBD2. Germline trimming cut 5 bases from V and 6 bases from J; bases unmatched to any gene: 7. The CDR3 totals 15 residues. Germline V lookup: CDR1 SGHTA, CDR2 FQGNSA.

The chain employs TRBV25-1 and TRBJ1-1, with 7 bases aligning to TRBD1. Germline trimming cut 4 bases from V and 1 base from J; bases unmatched to any gene: 6. Germline CDR1 and CDR2: MGHDK and SYGVNS. The CDR3 has 15 residues. The CDR3 region has the DNA TGTGCCAGCAGTGCACAGGGGCAGGAGAACACTGAAGCTTTCTTT. It translates to CASSAQGQENTEAFF.

This sequence joins TRBV9 and TRBJ2-3; 9 nucleotides match TRBD2. The CDR3 runs 17 residues. Germline CDR1 is SGDLS and CDR2 is YYNGEE. V shed 4 bases, J shed 0 bases, and the junction held 9 bases outside the gene matches. CDR3 nucleotide sequence: TGTGCCAGCAGCCAAGATCGGCTAGCGGGGAGCACAGATACGCAGTATTTT. This sequence encodes CASSQDRLAGSTDTQYF.

This clonotype occurred many times. The J gene is TRBJ1-2, the V gene TRBV20-1; D ambiguous. Trimming shortened V by 1 base and J by 2 bases, and 8 bases separated the two germline ends. Germline V gene sequence: CDR1 DFQATT, CDR2 SNEGSKA (reference sequence). This CDR3 is built from 13 residues. CDR3 protein: CSARGPVNYGYTF. CDR3 nucleotides: TGCAGTGCTAGAGGCCCGGTAAACTATGGCTACACCTTC.

The CDR3 DNA reads TGCAGTGCTACCTCAGGACAGGGGATAGCTGGGGCCAACGTCCTGACTTTC. This encodes CSATSGQGIAGANVLTF. The rearrangement joins TRBV20-1 to TRBJ2-6; 9 bases are a match to TRBD1. The CDR3 contains 17 residues. Germline CDR1 DFQATT, CDR2 SNEGSKA (reference sequence). V gave up 4 bases and J gave up 2 bases; unmatched junction bases: 9.

Remarks on this clonotype: This may stem from a read error, because a much larger clone lies one nucleotide away. The J gene is TRBJ1-2, the V gene TRBV7-9; D uncertain. Deletions cut 5 bases from V and 4 bases from J, with 14 bases between. The germline V gene encodes CDR1 SEHNR and CDR2 FQNEAQ (reference sequence). The CDR3 is 14 residues long. CDR3 protein: CASSPPPPSYGYTF. The CDR3 nucleotides are TGTGCCAGCAGCCCCCCGCCGCCGAGCTATGGCTACACCTTC.

This chain connects TRBV19 to TRBJ2-2; 13 nucleotides agree with TRBD2. V lost 7 bases, J lost 4 bases, and 15 bases stayed unmatched. The CDR3 is 19 amino acids. Germline-derived CDR1 and CDR2 are LNHDA and SQIVND (reference sequence). This CDR3 reads CASTKSGPGLAGVTGELFF. CDR3 sequence (DNA): TGTGCCAGTACAAAGTCAGGCCCCGGACTAGCGGGAGTCACCGGGGAGCTGTTTTTT.

This clonotype was seen ten or more times. The chain recombines TRBV20-1 with TRBJ2-7; D tentatively reads TRBD1 or TRBD2 (6 bases each). V lost 7 bases, J lost 3 bases, and 19 bases lay in between. CDR3 size: 14 residues. The germline V gene has CDR1 DFQATT and CDR2 SNEGSKA (reference sequence). The CDR3 region has the DNA TGCAGTGGTTCTGTATCCGGGGGCGGCTACGAGCAGTACTTC. Its translation is CSGSVSGGGYEQYF.

The chain employs TRBV4-3 and TRBJ2-5; D is unclear. This CDR3 is 18 amino acids long. Germline CDR1 reads LGHNA; CDR2 reads YSLEER. V gave up 3 bases and J gave up 5 bases, with 25 bases separating them. CDR3 sequence reads: CASSHESTPTAAGETQYF. The CDR3 region has the DNA TGCGCCAGCAGCCATGAAAGTACCCCGACTGCGGCTGGTGAGACCCAGTACTTC.